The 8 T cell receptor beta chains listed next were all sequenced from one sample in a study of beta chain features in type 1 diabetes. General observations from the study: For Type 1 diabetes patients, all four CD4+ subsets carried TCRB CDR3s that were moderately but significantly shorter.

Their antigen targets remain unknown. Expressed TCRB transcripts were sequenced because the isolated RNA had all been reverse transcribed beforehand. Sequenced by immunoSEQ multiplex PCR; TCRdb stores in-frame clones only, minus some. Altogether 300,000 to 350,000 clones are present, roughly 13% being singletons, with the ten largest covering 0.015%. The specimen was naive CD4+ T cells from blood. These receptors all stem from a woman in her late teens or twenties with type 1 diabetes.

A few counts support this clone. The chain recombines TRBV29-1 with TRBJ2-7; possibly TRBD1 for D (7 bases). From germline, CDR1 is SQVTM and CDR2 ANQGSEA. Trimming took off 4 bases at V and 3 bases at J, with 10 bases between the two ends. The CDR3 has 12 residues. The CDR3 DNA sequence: TGCAGCGTTGGCAGGGGGGACTACGAGCAGTACTTC. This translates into CSVGRGDYEQYF.

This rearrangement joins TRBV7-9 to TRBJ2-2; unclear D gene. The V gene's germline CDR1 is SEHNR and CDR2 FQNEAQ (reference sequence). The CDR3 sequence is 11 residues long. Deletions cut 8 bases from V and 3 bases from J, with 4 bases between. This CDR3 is CASRDTGELFF. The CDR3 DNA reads TGTGCCAGCCGCGACACCGGGGAGCTGTTTTTT.

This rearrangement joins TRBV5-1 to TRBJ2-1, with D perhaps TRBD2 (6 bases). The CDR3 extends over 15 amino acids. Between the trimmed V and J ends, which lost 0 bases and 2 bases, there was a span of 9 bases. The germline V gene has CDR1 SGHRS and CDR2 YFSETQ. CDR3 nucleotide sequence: TGCGCCAGCAGCTTGGTGACTAGAGCCTACAATGAGCAGTTCTTC. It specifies CASSLVTRAYNEQFF.

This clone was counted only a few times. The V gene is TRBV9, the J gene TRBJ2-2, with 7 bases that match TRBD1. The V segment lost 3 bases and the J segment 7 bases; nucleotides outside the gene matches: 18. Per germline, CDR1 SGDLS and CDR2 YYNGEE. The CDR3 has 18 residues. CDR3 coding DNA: TGTGCCAGCAGCGATTCTAGAGGGGGCCCAGTTTGGGGCGGGGAGCTGTTTTTT. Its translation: CASSDSRGGPVWGGELFF. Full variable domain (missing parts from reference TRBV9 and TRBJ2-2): DSGVTQTPKHLITATGQRVTLRCSPRSGDLSVYWYQQSLDQGLQFLIQYYNGEERAKGNILERFSAQQFPDLHSELNLSSLELGDSALYFCASSDSRGGPVWGGELFFGEGSRLTVL.

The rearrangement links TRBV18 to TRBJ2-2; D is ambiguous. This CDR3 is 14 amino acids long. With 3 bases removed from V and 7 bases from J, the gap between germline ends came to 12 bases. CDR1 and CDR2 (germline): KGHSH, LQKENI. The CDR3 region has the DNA TGTGCCAGCTCACCGAACTTCCGAAGCGGGGAGCTGTTTTTT. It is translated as CASSPNFRSGELFF.

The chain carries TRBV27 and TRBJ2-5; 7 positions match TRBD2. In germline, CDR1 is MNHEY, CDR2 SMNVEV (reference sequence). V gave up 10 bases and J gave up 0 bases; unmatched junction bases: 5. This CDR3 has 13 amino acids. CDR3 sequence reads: CATSTSYQETQYF. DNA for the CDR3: TGTGCCACCTCGACTAGCTACCAAGAGACCCAGTACTTC.

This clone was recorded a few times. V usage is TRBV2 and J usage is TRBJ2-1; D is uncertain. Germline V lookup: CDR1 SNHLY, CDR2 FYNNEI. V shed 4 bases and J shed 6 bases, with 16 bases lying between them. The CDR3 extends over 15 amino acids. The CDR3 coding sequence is TGTGCCAGCAGTGCAAGTGCGGCTGGCGGCAATGAGCAGTTCTTC. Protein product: CASSASAAGGNEQFF.

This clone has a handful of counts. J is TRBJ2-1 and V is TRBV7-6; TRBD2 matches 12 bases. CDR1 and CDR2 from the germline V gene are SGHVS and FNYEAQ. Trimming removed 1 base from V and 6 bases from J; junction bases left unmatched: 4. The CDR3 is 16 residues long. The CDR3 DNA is TGTGCCAGCAGCTTAGTGTTGACTAGCGGGGGCAATGAGCAGTTCTTC. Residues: CASSLVLTSGGNEQFF.